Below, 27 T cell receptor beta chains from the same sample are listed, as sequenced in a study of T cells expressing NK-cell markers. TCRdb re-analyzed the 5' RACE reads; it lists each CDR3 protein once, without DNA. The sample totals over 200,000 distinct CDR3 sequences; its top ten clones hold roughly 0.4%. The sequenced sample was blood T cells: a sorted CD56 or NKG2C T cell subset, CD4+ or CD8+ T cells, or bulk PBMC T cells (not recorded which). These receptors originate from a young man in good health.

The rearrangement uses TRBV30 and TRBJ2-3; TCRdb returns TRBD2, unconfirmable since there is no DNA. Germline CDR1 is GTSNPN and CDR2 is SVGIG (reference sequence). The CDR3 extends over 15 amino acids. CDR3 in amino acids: CAWSPSGRRADTQYF.

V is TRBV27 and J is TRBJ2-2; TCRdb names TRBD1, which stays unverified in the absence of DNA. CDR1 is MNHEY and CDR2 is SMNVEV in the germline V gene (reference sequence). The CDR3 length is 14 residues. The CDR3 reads CASSAGSYTGELFF.

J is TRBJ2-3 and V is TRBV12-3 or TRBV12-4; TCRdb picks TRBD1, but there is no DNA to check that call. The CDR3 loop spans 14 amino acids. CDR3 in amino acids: CASRGTGPQDTQYF.

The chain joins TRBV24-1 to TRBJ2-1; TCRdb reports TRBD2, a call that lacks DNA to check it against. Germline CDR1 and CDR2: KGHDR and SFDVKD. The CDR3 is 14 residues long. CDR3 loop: CATRGSGSHNEQFF.

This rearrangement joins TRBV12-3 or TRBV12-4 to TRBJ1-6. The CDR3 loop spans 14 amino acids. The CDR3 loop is CASGDQGSNSPLHF.

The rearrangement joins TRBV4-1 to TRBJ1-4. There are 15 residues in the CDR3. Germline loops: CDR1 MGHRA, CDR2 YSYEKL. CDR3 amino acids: CASSRHPPETEKLFF.

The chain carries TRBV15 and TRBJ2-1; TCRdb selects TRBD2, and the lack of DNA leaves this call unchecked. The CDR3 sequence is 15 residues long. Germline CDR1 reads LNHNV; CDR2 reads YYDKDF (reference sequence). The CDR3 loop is CATSRSLAGADEQFF.

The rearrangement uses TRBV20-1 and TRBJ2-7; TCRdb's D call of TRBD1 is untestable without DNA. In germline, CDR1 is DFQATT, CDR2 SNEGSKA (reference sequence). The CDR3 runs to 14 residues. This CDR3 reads CSALPQAPNGEQYF.

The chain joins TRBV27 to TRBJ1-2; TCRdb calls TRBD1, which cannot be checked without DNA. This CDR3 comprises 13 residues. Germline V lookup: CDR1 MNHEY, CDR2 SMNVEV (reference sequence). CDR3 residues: CASSFRGVYGYTF.

CDR3 protein: CASRPVAGANVLTF. V usage is TRBV6-1 and J usage is TRBJ2-6. The CDR3 has 14 residues. The V gene's germline CDR1 is MNHNS and CDR2 SASEGT.

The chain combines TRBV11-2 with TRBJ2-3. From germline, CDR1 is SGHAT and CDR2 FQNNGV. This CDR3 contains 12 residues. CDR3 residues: CASSLRPHTQYF.

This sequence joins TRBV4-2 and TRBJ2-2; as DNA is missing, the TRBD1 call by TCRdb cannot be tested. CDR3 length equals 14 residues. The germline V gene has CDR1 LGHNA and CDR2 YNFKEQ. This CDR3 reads CASSHDRGSGELFF.

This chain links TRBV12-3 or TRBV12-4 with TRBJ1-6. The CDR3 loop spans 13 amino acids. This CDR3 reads CASSLGEGSPLHF.

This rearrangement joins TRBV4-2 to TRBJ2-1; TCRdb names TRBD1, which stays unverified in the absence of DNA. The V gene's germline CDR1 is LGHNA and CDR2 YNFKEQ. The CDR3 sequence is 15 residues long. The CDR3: CASSQVRDPLHEQFF.

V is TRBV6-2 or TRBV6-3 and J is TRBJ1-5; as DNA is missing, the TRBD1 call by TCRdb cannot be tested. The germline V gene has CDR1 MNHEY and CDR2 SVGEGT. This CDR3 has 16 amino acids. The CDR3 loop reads CASSYWTGGGNQPQHF.

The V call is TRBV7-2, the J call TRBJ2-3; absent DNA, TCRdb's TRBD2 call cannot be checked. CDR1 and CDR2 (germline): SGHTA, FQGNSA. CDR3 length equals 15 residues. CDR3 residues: CASSLRREAADTQYF.

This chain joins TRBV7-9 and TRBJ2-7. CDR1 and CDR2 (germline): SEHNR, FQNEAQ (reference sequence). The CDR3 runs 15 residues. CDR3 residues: CASSLFGRMDYEQYF.

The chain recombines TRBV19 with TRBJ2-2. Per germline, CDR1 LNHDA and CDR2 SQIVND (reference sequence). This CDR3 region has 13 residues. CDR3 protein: CASRFEETGELFF.

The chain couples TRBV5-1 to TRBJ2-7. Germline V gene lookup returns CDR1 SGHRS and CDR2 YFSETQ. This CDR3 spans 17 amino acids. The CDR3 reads CASSILVGGTQLYEQYF. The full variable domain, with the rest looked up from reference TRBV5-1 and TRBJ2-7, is KAGVTQTPRYLIKTRGQQVTLSCSPISGHRSVSWYQQTPGQGLQFLFEYFSETQRNKGNFPGRFSGRQFSNSRSEMNVSTLELGDSALYLCASSILVGGTQLYEQYFGPGTRLTVT.

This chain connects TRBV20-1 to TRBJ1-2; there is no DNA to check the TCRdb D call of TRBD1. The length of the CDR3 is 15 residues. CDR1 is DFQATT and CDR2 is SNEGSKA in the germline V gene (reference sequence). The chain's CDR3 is CSARPPQGVGYGYTF.

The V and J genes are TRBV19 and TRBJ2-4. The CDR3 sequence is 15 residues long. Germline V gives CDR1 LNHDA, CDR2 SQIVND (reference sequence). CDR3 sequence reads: CASSMSMLAKNIQYF.

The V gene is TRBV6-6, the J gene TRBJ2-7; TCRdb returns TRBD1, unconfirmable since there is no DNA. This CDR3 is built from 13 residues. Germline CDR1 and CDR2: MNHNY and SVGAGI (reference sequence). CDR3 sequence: CASRTGGVDKQYF.

CDR3 sequence reads: CASSLAQGLTGVSSYNEQFF. The chain uses TRBV12-3 or TRBV12-4 and TRBJ2-1; TCRdb calls TRBD2, which cannot be checked without DNA. The CDR3 extends over 20 amino acids.

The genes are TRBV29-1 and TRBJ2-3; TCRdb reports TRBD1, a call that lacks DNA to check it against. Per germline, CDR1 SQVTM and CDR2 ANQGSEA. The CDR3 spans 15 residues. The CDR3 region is CSVTTGSTHTDTQYF.

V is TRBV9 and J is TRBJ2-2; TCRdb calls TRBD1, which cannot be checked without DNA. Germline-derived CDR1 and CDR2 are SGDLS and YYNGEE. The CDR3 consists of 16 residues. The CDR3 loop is CASSSGEGRYTGELFF.

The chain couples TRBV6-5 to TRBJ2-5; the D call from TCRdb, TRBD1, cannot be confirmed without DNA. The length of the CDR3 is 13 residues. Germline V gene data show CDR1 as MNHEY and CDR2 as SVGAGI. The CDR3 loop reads CASSQGDRATQYF.

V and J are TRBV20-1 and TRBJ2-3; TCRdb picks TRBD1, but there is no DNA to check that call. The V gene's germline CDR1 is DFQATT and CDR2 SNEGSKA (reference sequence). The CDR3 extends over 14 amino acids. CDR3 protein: CSAPRGQGTDTQYF.